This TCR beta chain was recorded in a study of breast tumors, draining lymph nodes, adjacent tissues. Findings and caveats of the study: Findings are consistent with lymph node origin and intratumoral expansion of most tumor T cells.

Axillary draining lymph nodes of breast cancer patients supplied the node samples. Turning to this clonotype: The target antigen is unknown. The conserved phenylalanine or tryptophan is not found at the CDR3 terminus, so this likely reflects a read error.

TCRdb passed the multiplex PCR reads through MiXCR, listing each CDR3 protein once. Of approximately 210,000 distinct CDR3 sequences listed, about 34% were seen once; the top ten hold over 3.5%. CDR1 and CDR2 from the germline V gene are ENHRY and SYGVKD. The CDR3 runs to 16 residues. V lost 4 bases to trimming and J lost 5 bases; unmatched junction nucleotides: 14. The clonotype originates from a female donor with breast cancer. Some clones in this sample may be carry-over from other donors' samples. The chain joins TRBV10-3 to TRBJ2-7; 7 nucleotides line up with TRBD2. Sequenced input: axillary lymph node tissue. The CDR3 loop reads CAISGLGMGGPHEQYL. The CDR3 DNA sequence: TGTGCCATCAGTGGTCTTGGGATGGGAGGGCCCCACGAGCAGTACCTC.